The text below deals with one TCR beta chain. No antigen is known for it. One base separates it from a far larger clone, so it is likely a read error. In the same sample, other DNA sequences code for this CDR3. TCRdb keeps only in-frame clones here, not all; method: immunoSEQ multiplex PCR. This repertoire shows some 500,000 clones, around 77% found once; its top ten account for 12%. This CDR3 region has 14 residues. Germline V gene data show CDR1 as GTSNPN and CDR2 as SVGIG (reference sequence). The data stem from a study of shared clonotypes between healthy human individuals. About the research overall: Donors consisted of a couple of women and three men between 18 and 49.

General study points: Only blood samples were collected, and tissue repertoires likely differ.

The clonotype was recovered from a woman aged 40 to 50 in good health. Some clones in this sample may be carry-over from other donors' samples. Sequenced input: PBMCs. The rearrangement uses TRBV30 and TRBJ2-3; the D gene is possibly TRBD1 (6 bases). CDR3 coding DNA: TGTGCCTGGAGTGTCAGGGGAAGCACAGATACGCAGTATTTC. The encoded protein is CAWSVRGSTDTQYF.